One and the same sample provided the 17 T cell receptor beta chains below, sequenced in a study of CD8 T cells in Susac syndrome. Random hexamers primed reverse transcription of about 0.5 to 1 ug RNA. From the immunoSEQ multiplex PCR reads, TCRdb called clonotypes with MiXCR, one entry per CDR3 protein. The sample records approximately 160,000 distinct CDR3 sequences, just under 95% being singletons. The specimen was CD4+ T cells from PBMCs. The receptors come from a human donor in good health.

This clonotype occurred once. The chain is built from TRBV29-1 and TRBJ2-3; 10 bases map to TRBD2. The CDR3 has 13 amino acids. The ends lost 6 bases at V and 4 bases at J; junction bases unmatched: 4. Germline V gene sequence: CDR1 SQVTM, CDR2 ANQGSEA. CDR3: CSVTGTSADTQYF. Here the CDR3 DNA reads TGCAGCGTAACCGGGACTAGCGCAGATACGCAGTATTTT.

The J gene is TRBJ2-2, the V gene TRBV6-5; D is uncertain. Between the trimmed V and J ends, which lost 4 bases and 7 bases, there was a span of 13 bases. The CDR3 is 14 residues long. Per the germline V gene, CDR1 is MNHEY and CDR2 is SVGAGI. The CDR3 loop is CASSSLLGIGELFF. The CDR3 region has the DNA TGTGCCAGCAGTTCCTTGTTGGGAATCGGGGAGCTGTTTTTT.

The chain has TRBV6-1 and TRBJ1-2; D call uncertain. Germline V gives CDR1 MNHNS, CDR2 SASEGT. The CDR3 spans 12 residues. Trimming left V 1 base short and J 8 bases short, with 8 bases between. CDR3 nucleotides: TGTGCCAGCAGTGAAGGAAGGAGCGGCTACACCTTC. Its translation is CASSEGRSGYTF.

This chain links TRBV7-8 with TRBJ2-7; TRBD1 aligns across 7 bases. J gave up 6 bases and V 3 bases, and 5 bases lay outside the gene matches. The length of the CDR3 is 13 residues. CDR1 is SGHVS, CDR2 FQNEAQ, per germline. The CDR3 reads CASSFPTGPEQYF. CDR3 DNA: TGTGCCAGCAGCTTTCCGACAGGGCCCGAGCAGTACTTC. Full variable domain (missing parts from reference TRBV7-8 and TRBJ2-7): GAGVSQSPRYKVAKRGQDVALRCDPISGHVSLFWYQQALGQGPEFLTYFQNEAQLDKSGLPSDRFFAERPEGSVSTLKIQRTQQEDSAVYLCASSFPTGPEQYFGPGTRLTVT.

This clonotype was seen only a few times. The chain links TRBV6-1 to TRBJ1-2, with TRBD1 as a possible D gene (6 bases). The CDR3 runs 13 residues. Germline CDR1 and CDR2: MNHNS and SASEGT. V lost 5 bases and J lost 4, with 11 bases in between. CDR3 bases: TGTGCCAGCAGTCCGACAGGCGGCTATGGCTACACCTTC. Translation: CASSPTGGYGYTF.

The genes are TRBV20-1 and TRBJ2-3, with a possible D match to TRBD1 (5 bases). Germline V lookup: CDR1 DFQATT, CDR2 SNEGSKA (reference sequence). The V end was cut by 6 bases, the J end by 6 bases, with 10 bases between. There are 11 residues in the CDR3. In DNA form, the CDR3 reads TGCAGTGCCGTACACAGGGATACGCAGTATTTT. As protein: CSAVHRDTQYF.

The genes are TRBV5-6 and TRBJ2-1; D possibly matches TRBD1 or TRBD2 (5 bases each). The CDR3 runs to 15 residues. Germline lookup yields CDR1 SGHDT and CDR2 YYEEEE. Trimming removed 4 bases from V and 0 bases from J, with 11 bases in between. CDR3 region: CASSIGGSSYNEQFF. DNA for the CDR3: TGTGCCAGCAGCATTGGGGGTAGCTCCTACAATGAGCAGTTCTTC.

The V and J genes are TRBV2 and TRBJ2-1, with unresolved D. Deletions cut 6 bases from V and 1 base from J, with 7 bases between. Germline V gives CDR1 SNHLY, CDR2 FYNNEI. This CDR3 is built from 13 residues. CDR3 in amino acids: CASSVESYNEQFF. In nucleotides, the CDR3 is TGTGCCAGCAGCGTGGAGTCCTACAATGAGCAGTTCTTC.

This clonotype was counted a single time. The rearrangement joins TRBV6-2 or TRBV6-3 to TRBJ1-5; D unclear. Germline V gene lookup returns CDR1 MNHEY and CDR2 SVGEGT. This CDR3 comprises 14 residues. Trimming took 0 bases from V and 11 from J, leaving 14 bases between them. The CDR3 is CASSYSNNNQAQHF. CDR3 nucleotides: TGTGCCAGCAGTTACTCCAATAACAATCAAGCCCAGCATTTT.

The CDR3 loop is CASSTPDRLNTEAFF. For the CDR3, the DNA is TGTGCCAGCAGTACCCCGGACAGGCTGAACACTGAAGCTTTCTTT. V and J are TRBV25-1 and TRBJ1-1; 7 bases are a match to TRBD1. The J segment lost 0 bases and the V segment lost 5 bases, leaving 6 bases of the junction unmatched. Germline loops: CDR1 MGHDK, CDR2 SYGVNS. This CDR3 region has 15 residues.

The chain recombines TRBV18 with TRBJ1-4; 8 bases agree with TRBD1. The junction had 4 bases not matched to a gene; V was cut back by 4 bases and J by 6 bases. The CDR3 has 14 amino acids. CDR1 and CDR2 (germline): KGHSH, LQKENI. CDR3 protein: CASSLLQGDEKLFF. The CDR3 DNA sequence: TGTGCCAGCTCACTATTACAGGGGGATGAAAAACTGTTTTTT.

The chain is built from TRBV7-9 and TRBJ1-1; 10 bases are shared with TRBD1. CDR1 SEHNR and CDR2 FQNEAQ come from the germline V gene (reference sequence). V was clipped by 5 bases and J by 10 bases; unmatched bases: 10. CDR3 size: 14 residues. This chain's CDR3 is CASSLIGQGDRAFF. CDR3 sequence (DNA): TGTGCCAGCAGCCTAATCGGACAGGGGGATCGAGCTTTCTTT.

CDR3 amino acids: CASSSYHDREGYTF. DNA of the CDR3: TGTGCCAGCAGTTCCTACCACGACAGGGAAGGCTACACCTTC. V gene TRBV12-3 or TRBV12-4 combines with J gene TRBJ1-2; 7 bases are shared with TRBD1. The ends lost 4 bases at V and 8 bases at J; junction bases unmatched: 10. This CDR3 has 14 amino acids.

The chain combines TRBV6-5 with TRBJ2-2; tentatively, D is TRBD1 (5 bases). The V and J ends lost 2 bases and 0 bases respectively, with 10 bases between them. The CDR3 is made up of 16 amino acids. Per germline, CDR1 MNHEY and CDR2 SVGAGI. CDR3 nucleotide sequence: TGTGCCAGCAGTTACAGAGACAGCGCGAACACCGGGGAGCTGTTTTTT. This codes for CASSYRDSANTGELFF.

The J gene is TRBJ2-7, the V gene TRBV28; D uncertain. This CDR3 is 14 amino acids long. The V gene's germline CDR1 is MDHEN and CDR2 SYDVKM. The ends were cut back, 5 bases at V and 4 bases at J, with 15 bases in the middle. The CDR3 loop reads CASSPPESRYEQYF. The CDR3 DNA follows: TGTGCCAGCAGTCCCCCTGAGAGTAGGTACGAGCAGTACTTC.

This rearrangement joins TRBV4-2 to TRBJ2-7; TRBD2 might be the D (6 bases). This CDR3 has 14 residues. Looked up from germline, CDR1 is LGHNA and CDR2 is YNFKEQ. V was pared by 3 bases and J by 3 bases, with 12 bases between. CDR3 amino acids: CASSQGGSLYEQYF. CDR3 DNA sequence: TGTGCCAGCAGCCAGGGGGGATCTCTCTACGAGCAGTACTTC.

This clonotype has only one observation. The CDR3 reads CASSQDRWAYNEQFF. CDR3 nucleotide sequence: TGTGCCAGCAGCCAAGATCGTTGGGCTTACAATGAGCAGTTCTTC. This chain connects TRBV3-1 to TRBJ2-1, with no clear D. In germline, CDR1 is LGHDT, CDR2 YNNKEL (reference sequence). V was cut by 0 bases and J by 4 bases, with 10 bases left in between. This CDR3 contains 15 residues.